This record covers a single T cell receptor (beta chain). Its antigen is still unknown. This entry comes from a study of vaccination effects on CD4 cells after COVID-19. The overall study: A density of roughly 2 million PBMC per well was used; these cells were cultured with around 10 IU/ml IL-2 and approximately 10 ug/ml peptides.

Culture lasted 10 days before CD4+ T cell isolation. TCRdb keeps only in-frame clones here, not all; method: immunoSEQ multiplex PCR. The table includes 45,000 or so clones, approximately 74% detected once. CDR3 length: 14 residues. V was shortened by 4 bases and J by 5 bases, with 16 bases between the two germline ends. Germline lookup yields CDR1 SGHRS and CDR2 YFSETQ. The chain recombines TRBV5-1 with TRBJ2-7, with D perhaps matching TRBD1 (5 bases). The receptor comes from a human donor who had a prior SARS-CoV-2 infection. The sample was CD4+ T cells from PBMCs cultured without peptide, taken before COVID-19 vaccination. This CDR3 is CASSPGRGPDEQYF. The CDR3 nucleotides read TGCGCCAGCAGCCCAGGAAGGGGCCCAGACGAGCAGTACTTC.